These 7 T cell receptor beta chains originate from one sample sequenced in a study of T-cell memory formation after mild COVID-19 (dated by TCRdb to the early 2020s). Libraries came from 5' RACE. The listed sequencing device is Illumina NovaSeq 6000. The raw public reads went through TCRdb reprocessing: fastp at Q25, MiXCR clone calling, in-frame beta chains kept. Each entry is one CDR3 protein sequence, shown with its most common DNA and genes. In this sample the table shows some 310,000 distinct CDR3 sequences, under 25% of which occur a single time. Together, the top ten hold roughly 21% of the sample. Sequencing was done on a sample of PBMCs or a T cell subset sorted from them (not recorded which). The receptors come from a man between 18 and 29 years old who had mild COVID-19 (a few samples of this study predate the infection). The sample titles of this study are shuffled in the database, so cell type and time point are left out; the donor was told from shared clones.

The CDR3 is CSASSSNIQYF. The CDR3 DNA sequence: TGCAGTGCTAGCTCGTCAAACATTCAGTACTTC. This sequence joins TRBV20-1 and TRBJ2-4; D uncertain. The CDR3 sequence is 11 residues long. The ends were cut back, 3 bases at V and 6 bases at J, with 6 bases in the middle. Looked up from germline, CDR1 is DFQATT and CDR2 is SNEGSKA (reference sequence).

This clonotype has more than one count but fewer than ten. CDR3 sequence reads: CASSEEGQDSNQPQHF. CDR3 bases: TGTGCCAGCAGCGAGGAGGGACAGGACTCCAATCAGCCCCAGCATTTT. J is TRBJ1-5 and V is TRBV7-8; the match to TRBD1 covers 8 bases. This CDR3 contains 16 residues. Germline V gene lookup returns CDR1 SGHVS and CDR2 FQNEAQ. Trimming removed 5 bases from V and 3 bases from J; junction bases left unmatched: 9.

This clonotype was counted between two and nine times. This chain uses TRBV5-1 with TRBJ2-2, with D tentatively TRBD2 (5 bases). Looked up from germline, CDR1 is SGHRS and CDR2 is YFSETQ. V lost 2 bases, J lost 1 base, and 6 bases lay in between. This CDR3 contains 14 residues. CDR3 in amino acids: CASSFRENTGELFF. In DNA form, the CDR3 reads TGCGCCAGCAGCTTTCGGGAGAACACCGGGGAGCTGTTTTTT.

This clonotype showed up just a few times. The CDR3 region has the DNA TGCAGTGCTAGAGATTGGAGCGGGGGCGACAATGAGCAGTTCTTC. Its protein product is CSARDWSGGDNEQFF. This chain links TRBV20-1 with TRBJ2-1; 8 bases fit TRBD2. The trim removed 0 bases at V and 5 bases at J, leaving 6 bases unmatched. The germline CDR1 and CDR2 sequences are DFQATT and SNEGSKA (reference sequence). This CDR3 is 15 amino acids long.

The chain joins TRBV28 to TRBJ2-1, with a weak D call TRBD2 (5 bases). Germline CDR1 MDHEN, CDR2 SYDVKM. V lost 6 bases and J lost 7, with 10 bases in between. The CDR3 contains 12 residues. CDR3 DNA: TGTGCCAGCAGCAGTAGCGTGAATGAGCAGTTCTTC. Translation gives CASSSSVNEQFF.

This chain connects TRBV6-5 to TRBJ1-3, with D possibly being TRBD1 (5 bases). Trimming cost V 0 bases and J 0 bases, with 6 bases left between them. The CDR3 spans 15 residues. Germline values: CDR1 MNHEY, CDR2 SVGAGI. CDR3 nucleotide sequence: TGTGCCAGCAGTTACTCAAGGGGCTCTGGAAACACCATATATTTT. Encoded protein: CASSYSRGSGNTIYF.

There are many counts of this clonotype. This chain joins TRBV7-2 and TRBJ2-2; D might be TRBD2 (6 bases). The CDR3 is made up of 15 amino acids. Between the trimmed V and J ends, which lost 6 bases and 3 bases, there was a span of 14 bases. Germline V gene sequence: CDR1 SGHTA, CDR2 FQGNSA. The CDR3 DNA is TGTGCCAGCAGAGTACTTAGCGGAGACACCGGGGAGCTGTTTTTT. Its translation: CASRVLSGDTGELFF.